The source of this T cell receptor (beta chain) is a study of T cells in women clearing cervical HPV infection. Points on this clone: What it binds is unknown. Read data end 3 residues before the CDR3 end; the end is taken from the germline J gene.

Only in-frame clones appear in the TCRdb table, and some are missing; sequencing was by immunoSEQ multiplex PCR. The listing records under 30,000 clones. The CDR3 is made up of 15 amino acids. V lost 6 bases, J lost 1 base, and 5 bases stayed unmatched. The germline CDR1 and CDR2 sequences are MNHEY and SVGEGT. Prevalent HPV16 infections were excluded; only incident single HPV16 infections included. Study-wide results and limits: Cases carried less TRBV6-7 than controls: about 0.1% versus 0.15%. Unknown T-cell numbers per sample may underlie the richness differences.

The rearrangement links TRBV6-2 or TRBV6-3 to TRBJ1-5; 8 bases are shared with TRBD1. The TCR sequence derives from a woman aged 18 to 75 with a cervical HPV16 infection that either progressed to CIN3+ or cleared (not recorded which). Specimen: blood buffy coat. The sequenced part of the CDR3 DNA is TGTGCCAGCAGATGGACAGGGCTCAGCAATCAGCCC. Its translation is CASRWTGLSNQP. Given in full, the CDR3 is CASRWTGLSNQPQHF.